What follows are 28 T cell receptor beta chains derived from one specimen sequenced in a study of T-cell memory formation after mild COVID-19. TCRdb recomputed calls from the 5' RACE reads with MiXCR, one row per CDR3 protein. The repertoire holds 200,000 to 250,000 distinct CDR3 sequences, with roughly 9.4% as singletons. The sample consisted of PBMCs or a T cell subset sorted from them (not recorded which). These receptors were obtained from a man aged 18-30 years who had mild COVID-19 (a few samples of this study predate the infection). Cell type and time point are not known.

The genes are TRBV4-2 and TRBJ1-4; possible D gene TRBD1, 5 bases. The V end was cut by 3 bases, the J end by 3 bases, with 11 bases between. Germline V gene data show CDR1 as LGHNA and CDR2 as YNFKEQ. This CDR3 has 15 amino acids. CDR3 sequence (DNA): TGTGCCAGCAGCCACTGGGGGGGTTCTAATGAAAAACTGTTTTTT. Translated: CASSHWGGSNEKLFF.

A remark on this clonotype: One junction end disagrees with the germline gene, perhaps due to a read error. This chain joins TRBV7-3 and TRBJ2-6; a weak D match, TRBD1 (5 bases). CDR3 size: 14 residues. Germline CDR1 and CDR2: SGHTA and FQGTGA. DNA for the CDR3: TGTGCCAGCAGCTTAATGGGCAGGGCCGACGTCCTGACTTTC. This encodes CASSLMGRADVLTF.

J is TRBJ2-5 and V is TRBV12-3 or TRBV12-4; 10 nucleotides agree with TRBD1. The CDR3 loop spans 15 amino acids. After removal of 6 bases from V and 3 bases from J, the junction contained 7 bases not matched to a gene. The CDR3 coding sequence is TGTGCCAGCAGCCACCCCGGGACAGGGGAAGAGACCCAGTACTTC. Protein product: CASSHPGTGEETQYF.

DNA of the CDR3: TGCGCCAGCAGCCAAAGGACAGGGATCACGAACACTGAAGCTTTCTTT. Translated: CASSQRTGITNTEAFF. This chain joins TRBV4-3 and TRBJ1-1; 8 bases align to TRBD1. The germline V gene has CDR1 LGHNA and CDR2 YSLEER. V trimming: 2 bases; J trimming: 1 base; junction bases outside the gene matches: 6. The CDR3 is 16 amino acids.

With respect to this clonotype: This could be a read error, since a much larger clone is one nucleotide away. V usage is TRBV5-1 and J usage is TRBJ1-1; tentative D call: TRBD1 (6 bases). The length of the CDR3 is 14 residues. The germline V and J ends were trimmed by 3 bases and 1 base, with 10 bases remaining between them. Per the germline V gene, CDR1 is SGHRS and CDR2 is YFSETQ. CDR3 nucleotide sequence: TGCGCCAGCAGCTCCGGGACACCGAACACTGAAGCTTTCTTT. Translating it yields CASSSGTPNTEAFF.

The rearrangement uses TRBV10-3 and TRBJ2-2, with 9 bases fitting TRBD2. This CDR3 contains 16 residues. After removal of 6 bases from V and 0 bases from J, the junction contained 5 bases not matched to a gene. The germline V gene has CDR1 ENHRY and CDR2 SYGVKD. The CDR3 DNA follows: TGTGCCATCAGCTCTGCTAGCGGGGCGAACACCGGGGAGCTGTTTTTT. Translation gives CAISSASGANTGELFF.

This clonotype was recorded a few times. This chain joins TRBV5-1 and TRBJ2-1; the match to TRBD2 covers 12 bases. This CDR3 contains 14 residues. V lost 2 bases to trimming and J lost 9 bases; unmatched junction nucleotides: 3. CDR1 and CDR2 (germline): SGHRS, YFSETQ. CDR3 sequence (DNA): TGCGCCAGCAGCTTAACTAGCGGGGGGAGTGAGCAGTTCTTC. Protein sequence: CASSLTSGGSEQFF.

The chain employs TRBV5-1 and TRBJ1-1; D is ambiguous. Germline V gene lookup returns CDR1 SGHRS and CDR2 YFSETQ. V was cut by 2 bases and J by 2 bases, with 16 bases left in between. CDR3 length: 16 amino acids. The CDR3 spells CASSLLQNTINTEAFF. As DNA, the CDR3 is TGCGCCAGCAGCTTACTACAGAATACAATCAACACTGAAGCTTTCTTT.

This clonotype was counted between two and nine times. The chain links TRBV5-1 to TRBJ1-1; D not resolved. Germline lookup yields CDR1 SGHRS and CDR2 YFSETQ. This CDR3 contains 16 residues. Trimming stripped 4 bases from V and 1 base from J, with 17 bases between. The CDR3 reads CASSLRASKGNTEAFF. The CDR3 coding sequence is TGCGCCAGCAGCCTCCGGGCCTCCAAAGGGAACACTGAAGCTTTCTTT.

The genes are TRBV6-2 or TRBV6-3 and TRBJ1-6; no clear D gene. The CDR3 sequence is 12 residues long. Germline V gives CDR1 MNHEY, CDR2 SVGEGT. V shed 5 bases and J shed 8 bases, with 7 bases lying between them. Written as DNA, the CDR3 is TGTGCCAGCAGTCGGACCGATTCACCCCTCCACTTT. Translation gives CASSRTDSPLHF.

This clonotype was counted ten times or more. This CDR3 is CASSFDGQNTEAFF. Here the CDR3 DNA reads TGCGCCAGCAGCTTCGACGGACAGAACACTGAAGCTTTCTTT. The J gene is TRBJ1-1, the V gene TRBV5-1, with D possibly being TRBD1 (5 bases). Germline values: CDR1 SGHRS, CDR2 YFSETQ. The CDR3 extends over 14 amino acids. Between the trimmed V and J ends, which lost 2 bases and 1 base, there was a span of 9 bases.

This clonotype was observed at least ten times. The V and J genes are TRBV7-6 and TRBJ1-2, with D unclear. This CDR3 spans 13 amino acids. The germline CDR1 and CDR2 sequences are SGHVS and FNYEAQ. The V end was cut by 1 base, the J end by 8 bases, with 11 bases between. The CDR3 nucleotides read TGTGCCAGCAGCTTAGACAGAAATGGGGGCTACACCTTC. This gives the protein CASSLDRNGGYTF.

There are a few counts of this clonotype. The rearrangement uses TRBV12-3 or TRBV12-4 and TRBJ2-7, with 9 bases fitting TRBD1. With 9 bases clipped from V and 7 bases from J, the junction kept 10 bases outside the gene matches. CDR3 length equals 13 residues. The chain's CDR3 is CASRNTGGREQYF. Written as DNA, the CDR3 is TGTGCCAGTAGAAACACAGGGGGCCGGGAGCAGTACTTC.

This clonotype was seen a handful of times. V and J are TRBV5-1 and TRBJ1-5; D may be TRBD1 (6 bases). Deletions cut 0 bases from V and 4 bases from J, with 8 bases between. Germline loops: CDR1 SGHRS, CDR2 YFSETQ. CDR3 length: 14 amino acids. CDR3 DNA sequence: TGCGCCAGCAGCTTGGTACAGGGAAATCAGCCCCAGCATTTT. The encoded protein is CASSLVQGNQPQHF.

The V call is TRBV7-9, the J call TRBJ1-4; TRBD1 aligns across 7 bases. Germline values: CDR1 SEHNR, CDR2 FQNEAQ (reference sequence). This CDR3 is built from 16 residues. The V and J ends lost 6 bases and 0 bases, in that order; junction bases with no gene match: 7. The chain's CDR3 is CASRLTGAPTNEKLFF. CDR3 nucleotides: TGTGCCAGCAGGTTAACAGGGGCTCCAACTAATGAAAAACTGTTTTTT.

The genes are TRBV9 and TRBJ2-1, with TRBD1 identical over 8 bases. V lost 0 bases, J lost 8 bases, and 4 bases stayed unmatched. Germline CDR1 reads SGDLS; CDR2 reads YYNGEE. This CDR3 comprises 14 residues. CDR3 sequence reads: CASSVAGGADEQFF. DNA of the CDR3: TGTGCCAGCAGCGTAGCAGGGGGCGCGGATGAGCAGTTCTTC.

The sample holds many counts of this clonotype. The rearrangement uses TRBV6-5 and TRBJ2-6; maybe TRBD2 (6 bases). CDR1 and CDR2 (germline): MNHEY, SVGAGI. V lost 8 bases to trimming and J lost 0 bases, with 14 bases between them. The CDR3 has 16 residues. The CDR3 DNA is TGTGCCAGCCATACCGGCGGGGTCTCTGGGGCCAACGTCCTGACTTTC. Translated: CASHTGGVSGANVLTF.

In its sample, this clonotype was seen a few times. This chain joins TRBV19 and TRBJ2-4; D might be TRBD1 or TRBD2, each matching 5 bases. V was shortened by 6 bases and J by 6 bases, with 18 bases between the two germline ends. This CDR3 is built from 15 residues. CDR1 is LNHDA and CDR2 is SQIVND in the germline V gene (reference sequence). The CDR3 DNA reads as TGTGCCAGTAGCCCCCGGGTCGGGGCTCCAAACATTCAGTACTTC. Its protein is CASSPRVGAPNIQYF.

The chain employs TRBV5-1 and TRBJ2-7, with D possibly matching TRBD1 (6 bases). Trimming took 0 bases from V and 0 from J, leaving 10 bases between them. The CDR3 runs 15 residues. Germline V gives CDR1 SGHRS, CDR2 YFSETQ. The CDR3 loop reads CASSLETGFSYEQYF. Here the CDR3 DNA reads TGCGCCAGCAGCTTGGAAACAGGGTTCTCCTACGAGCAGTACTTC.

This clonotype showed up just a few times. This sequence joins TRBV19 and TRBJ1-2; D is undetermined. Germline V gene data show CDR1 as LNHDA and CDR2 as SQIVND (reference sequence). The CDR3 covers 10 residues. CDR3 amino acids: CATLAYGYTF. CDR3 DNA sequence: TGTGCTACACTTGCCTATGGCTACACCTTC.

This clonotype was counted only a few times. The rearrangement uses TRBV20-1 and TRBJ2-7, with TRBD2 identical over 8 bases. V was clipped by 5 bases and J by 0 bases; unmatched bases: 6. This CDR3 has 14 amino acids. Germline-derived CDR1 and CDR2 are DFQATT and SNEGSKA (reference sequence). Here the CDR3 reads CSALLAGSSYEQYF. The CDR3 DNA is TGCAGTGCTCTATTAGCGGGGAGCTCCTACGAGCAGTACTTC.

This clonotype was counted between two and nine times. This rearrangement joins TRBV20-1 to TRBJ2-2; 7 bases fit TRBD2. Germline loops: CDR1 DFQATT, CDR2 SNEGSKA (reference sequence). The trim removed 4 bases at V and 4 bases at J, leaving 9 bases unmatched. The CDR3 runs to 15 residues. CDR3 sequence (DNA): TGCAGTGCTAAAGGACTAGATTCGAGCACCGGGGAGCTGTTTTTT. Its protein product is CSAKGLDSSTGELFF.

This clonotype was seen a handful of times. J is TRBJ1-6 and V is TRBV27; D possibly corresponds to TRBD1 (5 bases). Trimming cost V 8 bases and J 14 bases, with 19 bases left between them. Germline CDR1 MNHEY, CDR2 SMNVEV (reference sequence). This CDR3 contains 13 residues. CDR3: CASRKGTDRSLHF. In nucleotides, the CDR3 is TGTGCCAGCCGAAAAGGGACCGACCGATCCCTCCACTTT.

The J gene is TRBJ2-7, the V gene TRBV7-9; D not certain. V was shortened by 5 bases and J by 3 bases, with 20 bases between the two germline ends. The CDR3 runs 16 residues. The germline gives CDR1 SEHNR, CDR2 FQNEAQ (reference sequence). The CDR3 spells CASSPPEGAKYYEQYF. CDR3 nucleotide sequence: TGTGCCAGCAGCCCACCCGAAGGAGCAAAGTACTACGAGCAGTACTTC.

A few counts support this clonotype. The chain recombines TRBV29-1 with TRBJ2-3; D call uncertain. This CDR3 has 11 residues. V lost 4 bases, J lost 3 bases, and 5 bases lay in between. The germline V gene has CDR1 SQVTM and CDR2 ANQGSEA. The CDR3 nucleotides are TGCAGCGTTGTTCGGACAGATACGCAGTATTTT. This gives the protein CSVVRTDTQYF.

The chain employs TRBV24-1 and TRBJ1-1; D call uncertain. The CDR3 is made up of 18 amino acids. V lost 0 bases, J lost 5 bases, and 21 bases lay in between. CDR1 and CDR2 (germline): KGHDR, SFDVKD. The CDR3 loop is CATSDLTWIMEGYTEAFF. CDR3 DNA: TGTGCCACCAGTGATTTGACATGGATTATGGAGGGCTATACTGAAGCTTTCTTT.

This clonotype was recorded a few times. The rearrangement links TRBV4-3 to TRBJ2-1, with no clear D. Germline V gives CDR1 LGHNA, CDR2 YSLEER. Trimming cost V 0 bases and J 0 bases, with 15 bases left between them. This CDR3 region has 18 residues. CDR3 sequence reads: CASSQDSTVMGSYNEQFF. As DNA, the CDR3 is TGCGCCAGCAGCCAAGATAGTACAGTGATGGGCTCCTACAATGAGCAGTTCTTC.

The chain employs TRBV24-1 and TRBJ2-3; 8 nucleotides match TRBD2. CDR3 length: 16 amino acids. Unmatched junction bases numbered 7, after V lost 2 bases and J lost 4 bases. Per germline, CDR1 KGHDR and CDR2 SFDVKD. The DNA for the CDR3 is TGTGCCACCAGTGATTCTGGGGCGGGGGGTCCAGATACGCAGTATTTT. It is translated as CATSDSGAGGPDTQYF.